Listed below are T cell receptor beta chains from one sample, sequenced in a study of blood T cell repertoires in COVID-19. Profiling relied on immunoSEQ multiplex PCR, and the TCRdb table lists in-frame clones only, not all of them. Of 65,000 to 80,000 clones listed, 85% to 90% are singletons. The sample was peripheral blood. These receptors all come from a man aged 50-59 years with active COVID-19. Each CDR3 is given with its conserved first and last residue. Fields, in order: D gene, clone size, J gene, V gene, CDR3 protein, CDR3 DNA. A D gene is named only where the DNA matches it firmly. Clone size is not always given. Where it is, it says once, few, many or a class for expanded clones.

D: .; size: .; J: TRBJ1-1; V: TRBV6-6; CDR3: CASSYSRGPKNTEAFF; DNA: TGTGCCAGCAGTTATTCGAGAGGGCCAAAGAACACTGAAGCTTTCTTT
D: .; size: .; J: TRBJ2-3; V: TRBV5-1; CDR3: CASSLVGQITDTQYF; DNA: TGCGCCAGCAGCTTGGTCGGACAGATAACAGATACGCAGTATTTT
D: .; size: .; J: TRBJ2-6; V: TRBV5-1; CDR3: CASSSGQVGNVLTF; DNA: TGCGCCAGCAGCTCGGGACAAGTTGGTAACGTCCTGACTTTC
D: .; size: .; J: TRBJ2-7; V: TRBV27; CDR3: CASISGDRPYEQYF; DNA: TGTGCCAGCATTAGCGGAGACCGACCCTACGAGCAGTACTTC
D: TRBD2; size: .; J: TRBJ2-3; V: TRBV5-1; CDR3: CASSLEGTSGTDTQYF; DNA: TGCGCCAGCAGCTTGGAAGGGACTAGCGGCACAGATACGCAGTATTTT
D: TRBD1; size: once; J: TRBJ1-6; V: TRBV18; CDR3: CASSPTGGGHRNSPLHF; DNA: TGTGCCAGCTCACCTACAGGGGGCGGCCATAGGAATTCACCCCTCCACTTT
D: TRBD2; size: .; J: TRBJ2-1; V: TRBV7-9; CDR3: CASSVGGTSSYNEQFF; DNA: TGTGCCAGCAGCGTGGGTGGGACTAGCTCCTACAATGAGCAGTTCTTC
D: TRBD1; size: .; J: TRBJ2-1; V: TRBV7-3; CDR3: CASSTPGTGNNEQFF; DNA: TGTGCCAGCAGCACACCTGGGACAGGAAACAATGAGCAGTTCTTC
D: TRBD1; size: .; J: TRBJ1-1; V: TRBV27; CDR3: CASSWTGYGEAFF; DNA: TGTGCCAGCAGCTGGACAGGGTACGGTGAAGCTTTCTTT
D: TRBD1; size: .; J: TRBJ1-2; V: TRBV27; CDR3: CASSLKGANYGYTF; DNA: TGTGCCAGCAGTTTAAAGGGGGCAAACTATGGCTACACCTTC
D: .; size: once; J: TRBJ2-1; V: TRBV2; CDR3: CASSQVNEQFF; DNA: TGTGCCAGCAGTCAGGTAAATGAGCAGTTCTTC
D: TRBD1; size: .; J: TRBJ1-1; V: TRBV18; CDR3: CASSPQGAGTEAFF; DNA: TGTGCCAGCTCACCGCAGGGGGCTGGCACTGAAGCTTTCTTT
D: .; size: .; J: TRBJ2-7; V: TRBV5-4; CDR3: CASSLGPLEGGPEQYF; DNA: TGTGCCAGCAGCTTAGGGCCCCTGGAGGGAGGCCCCGAGCAGTACTTC
D: .; size: .; J: TRBJ1-1; V: TRBV6-5; CDR3: CASSKRGMNTEAFF; DNA: TGTGCCAGCAGCAAAAGGGGCATGAACACTGAAGCTTTCTTT
D: TRBD1; size: .; J: TRBJ2-2; V: TRBV7-2; CDR3: CASSPGQGTLFF; DNA: TGTGCCAGCAGCCCGGGACAGGGGACGCTGTTTTTT
D: TRBD2; size: .; J: TRBJ2-7; V: TRBV3-1/TRBV3-2; CDR3: CASSSRLAGGSEQYF; DNA: TGTGCCAGCAGCTCTAGACTAGCGGGAGGCTCCGAGCAGTACTTC
D: .; size: once; J: TRBJ1-5; V: TRBV3-1/TRBV3-2; CDR3: CASSRGGDQHF; DNA: TGTGCCAGCAGCCGAGGGGGTGACCAGCATTTT
D: .; size: .; J: TRBJ2-1; V: TRBV19; CDR3: CASRVTAGARNEQFF; DNA: TGTGCCAGTAGAGTCACTGCGGGGGCCCGGAATGAGCAGTTCTTC
D: .; size: .; J: TRBJ1-4; V: TRBV28; CDR3: CASTRGGLSEKLFF; DNA: TGTGCCAGCACCAGGGGTGGTTTAAGCGAAAAACTGTTTTTT
D: .; size: .; J: TRBJ2-7; V: TRBV6-5; CDR3: CASSSSDISYEQYF; DNA: TGTGCCAGCAGTTCCTCCGACATCTCCTACGAGCAGTACTTC
D: .; size: .; J: TRBJ1-1; V: TRBV27; CDR3: CASSLSGKGAHTEAFF; DNA: TGTGCCAGCAGTTTATCGGGAAAAGGGGCCCACACTGAAGCTTTCTTT
D: TRBD2; size: .; J: TRBJ2-7; V: TRBV7-7; CDR3: CASSSTSGSYEQYF; DNA: TGTGCCAGCAGCTCGACTAGCGGCTCCTACGAGCAGTACTTC
D: TRBD2; size: .; J: TRBJ2-1; V: TRBV18; CDR3: CASSPRTSGSTVNEQFF; DNA: TGTGCCAGCTCACCTCGGACTAGCGGGAGTACAGTTAATGAGCAGTTCTTC
D: TRBD2; size: .; J: TRBJ2-7; V: TRBV30; CDR3: CAWSGGGKSYEQYF; DNA: TGTGCCTGGAGTGGGGGGGGAAAATCCTACGAGCAGTACTTC
D: TRBD2; size: .; J: TRBJ2-7; V: TRBV11-3; CDR3: CASSFGGEGRDEQYF; DNA: TGTGCCAGCAGCTTCGGGGGGGAGGGCCGCGACGAGCAGTACTTC
D: .; size: .; J: TRBJ2-1; V: TRBV15; CDR3: CATSRRQGGEQFF; DNA: TGTGCCACCAGCCGGCGGCAGGGGGGTGAGCAGTTCTTC
D: .; size: .; J: TRBJ2-1; V: TRBV7-3; CDR3: CASSLMGSSYNEQFF; DNA: TGTGCCAGCAGCTTGATGGGGAGCTCCTACAATGAGCAGTTCTTC
D: TRBD2; size: .; J: TRBJ2-3; V: TRBV7-3; CDR3: CASSLWASGSADTQYF; DNA: TGTGCCAGCAGCTTATGGGCTAGCGGGAGCGCAGATACGCAGTATTTT